Reported below is one T cell receptor (beta chain). Antigen unknown. The record originates from a study of shared clonotypes between healthy human individuals. Points from the study as a whole: Larger richness was generally estimated for naive than memory subsets. Relative to clonotypes present in all four donors, those not shared had lower generation probabilities. Genetic and exposure-history diversity was limited by the few donors. Sampling was confined to blood; repertoires within tissues likely differ.

Assay used: immunoSEQ multiplex PCR; TCRdb lists only in-frame clones, some missing. The repertoire has over 2 million clones, 95% of them found once; the top ten carry about 0.13%. This CDR3 spans 13 amino acids. Trimming took off 5 bases at V and 2 bases at J, with 9 bases between the two ends. Germline V lookup: CDR1 SEHNR, CDR2 FQNEAQ (reference sequence). The rearrangement joins TRBV7-9 to TRBJ2-5; the D gene is possibly TRBD1 (5 bases). Sequenced sample: naive CD4+ T cells sorted from blood. The subset here: CD45RA+ positively selected. The sequence came from a man between 18 and 29 years old in good health. The DNA of the CDR3 is TGTGCCAGCAGCGCAGGGCCTCAAGAGACCCAGTACTTC. Its protein is CASSAGPQETQYF.